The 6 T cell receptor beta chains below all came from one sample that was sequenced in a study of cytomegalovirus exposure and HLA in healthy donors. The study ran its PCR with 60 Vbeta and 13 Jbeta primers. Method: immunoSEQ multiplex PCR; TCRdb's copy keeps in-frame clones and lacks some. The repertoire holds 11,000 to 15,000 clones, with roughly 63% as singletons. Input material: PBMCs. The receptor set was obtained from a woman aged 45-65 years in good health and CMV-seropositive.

In nucleotides, the CDR3 is TGTGCCAGCAGTGGGGGAGCTGAAGCTTTCTTT. It yields the protein CASSGGAEAFF. V gene TRBV2 combines with J gene TRBJ1-1; D is ambiguous. The CDR3 is made up of 11 amino acids. The V gene lost 4 bases and the J gene lost 6 bases, with 6 bases spanning the gap. The V gene's germline CDR1 is SNHLY and CDR2 FYNNEI.

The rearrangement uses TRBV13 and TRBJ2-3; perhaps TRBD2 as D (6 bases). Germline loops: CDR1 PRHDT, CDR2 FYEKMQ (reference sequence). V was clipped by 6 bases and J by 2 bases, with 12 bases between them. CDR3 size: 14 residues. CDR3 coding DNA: TGTGCCAGCAGTTCCGGGAGTAACACAGATACGCAGTATTTT. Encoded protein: CASSSGSNTDTQYF. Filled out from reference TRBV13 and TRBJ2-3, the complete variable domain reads AAGVIQSPRHLIKEKRETATLKCYPIPRHDTVYWYQQGPGQDPQFLISFYEKMQSDKGSIPDRFSAQQFSDYHSELNMSSLELGDSALYFCASSSGSNTDTQYFGPGTRLTVL.

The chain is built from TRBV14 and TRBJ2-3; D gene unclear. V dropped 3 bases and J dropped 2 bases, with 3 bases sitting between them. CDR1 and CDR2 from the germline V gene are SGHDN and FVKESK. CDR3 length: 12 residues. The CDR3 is CASSHLTDTQYF. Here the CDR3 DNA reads TGTGCCAGCAGCCACCTCACAGATACGCAGTATTTT.

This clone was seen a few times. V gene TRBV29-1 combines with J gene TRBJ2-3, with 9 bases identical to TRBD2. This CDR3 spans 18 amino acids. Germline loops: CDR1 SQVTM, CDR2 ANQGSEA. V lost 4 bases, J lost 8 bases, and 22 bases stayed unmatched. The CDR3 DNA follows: TGCAGCGTTGGGATTATAGCGGGAGCATGGGAGTCCCAGGGTACGCAGTATTTT. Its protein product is CSVGIIAGAWESQGTQYF.

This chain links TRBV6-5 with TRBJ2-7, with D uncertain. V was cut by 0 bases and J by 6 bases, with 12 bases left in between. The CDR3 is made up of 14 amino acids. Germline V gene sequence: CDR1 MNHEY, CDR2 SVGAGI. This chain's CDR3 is CASSYSRISGEQYF. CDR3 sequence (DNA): TGTGCCAGCAGTTACTCGAGGATTTCGGGCGAGCAGTACTTC.

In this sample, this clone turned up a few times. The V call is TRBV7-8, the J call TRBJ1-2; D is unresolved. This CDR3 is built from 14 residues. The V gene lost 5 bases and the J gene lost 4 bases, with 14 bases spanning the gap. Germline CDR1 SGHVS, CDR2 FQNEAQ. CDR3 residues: CASSEGRLVYGYTF. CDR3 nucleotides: TGTGCCAGCAGCGAGGGCCGACTCGTCTATGGCTACACCTTC.